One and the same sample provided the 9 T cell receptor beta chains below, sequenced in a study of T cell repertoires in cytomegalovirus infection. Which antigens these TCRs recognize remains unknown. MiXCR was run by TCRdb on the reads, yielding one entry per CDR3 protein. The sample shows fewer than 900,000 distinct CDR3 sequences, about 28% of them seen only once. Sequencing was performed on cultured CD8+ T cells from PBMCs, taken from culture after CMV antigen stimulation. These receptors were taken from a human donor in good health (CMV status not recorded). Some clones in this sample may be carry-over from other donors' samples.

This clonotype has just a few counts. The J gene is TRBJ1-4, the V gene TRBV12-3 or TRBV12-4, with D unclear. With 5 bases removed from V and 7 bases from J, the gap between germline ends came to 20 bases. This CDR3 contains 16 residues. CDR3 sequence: CASSPQLWEGGEKLFF. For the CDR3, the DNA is TGTGCCAGCAGTCCACAACTTTGGGAGGGTGGTGAAAAACTGTTTTTT.

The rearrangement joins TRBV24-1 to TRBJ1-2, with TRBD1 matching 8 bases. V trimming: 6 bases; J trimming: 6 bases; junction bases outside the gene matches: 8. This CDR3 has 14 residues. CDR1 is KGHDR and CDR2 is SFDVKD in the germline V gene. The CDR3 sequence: CATSSDRVFHGYTF. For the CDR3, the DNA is TGTGCCACCAGTTCGGACAGGGTCTTCCATGGCTACACCTTC.

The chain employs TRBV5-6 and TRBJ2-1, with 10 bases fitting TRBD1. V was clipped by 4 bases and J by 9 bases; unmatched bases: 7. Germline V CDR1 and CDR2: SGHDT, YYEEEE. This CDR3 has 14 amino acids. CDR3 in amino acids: CASSHPTGGGEQFF. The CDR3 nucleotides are TGTGCCAGCAGCCACCCGACAGGGGGCGGTGAGCAGTTCTTC.

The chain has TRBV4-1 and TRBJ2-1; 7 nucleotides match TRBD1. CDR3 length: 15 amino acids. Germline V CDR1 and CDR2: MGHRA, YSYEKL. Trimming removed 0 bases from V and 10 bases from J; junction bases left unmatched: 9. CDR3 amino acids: CASSQDGDRPPEQFF. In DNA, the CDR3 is TGCGCCAGCAGCCAAGACGGGGACAGACCTCCGGAGCAGTTCTTC.

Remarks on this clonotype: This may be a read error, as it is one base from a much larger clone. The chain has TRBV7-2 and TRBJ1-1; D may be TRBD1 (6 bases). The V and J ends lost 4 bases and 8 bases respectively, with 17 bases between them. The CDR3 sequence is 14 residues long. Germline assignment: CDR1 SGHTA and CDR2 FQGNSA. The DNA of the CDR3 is TGTGCCAGCAGCTCGTACCTCCGGACAGACGAAGCTTTCTTT. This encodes CASSSYLRTDEAFF.

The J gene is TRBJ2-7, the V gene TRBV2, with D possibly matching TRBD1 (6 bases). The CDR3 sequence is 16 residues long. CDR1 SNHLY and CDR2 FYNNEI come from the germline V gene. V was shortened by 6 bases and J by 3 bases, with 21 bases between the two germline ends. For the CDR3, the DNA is TGTGCCAGCAGGCCCAGGACGGACAGACGTGTCTACGAGCAGTACGTC. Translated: CASRPRTDRRVYEQYV.

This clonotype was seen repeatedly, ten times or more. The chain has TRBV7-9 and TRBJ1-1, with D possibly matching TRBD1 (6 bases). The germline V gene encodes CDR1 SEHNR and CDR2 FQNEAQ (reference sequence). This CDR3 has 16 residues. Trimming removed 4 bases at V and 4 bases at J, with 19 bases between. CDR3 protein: CASSSNAGALSTEAFF. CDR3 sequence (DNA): TGTGCCAGCAGCTCAAACGCAGGGGCCCTGAGCACTGAAGCTTTCTTT.

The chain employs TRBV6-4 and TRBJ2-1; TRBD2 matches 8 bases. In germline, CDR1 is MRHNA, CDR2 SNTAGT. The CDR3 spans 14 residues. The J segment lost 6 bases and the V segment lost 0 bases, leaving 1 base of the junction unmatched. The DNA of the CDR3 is TGTGCCAGCAGTGACTCGGGGACTAGCAATGAGCAGTTCTTC. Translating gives CASSDSGTSNEQFF.

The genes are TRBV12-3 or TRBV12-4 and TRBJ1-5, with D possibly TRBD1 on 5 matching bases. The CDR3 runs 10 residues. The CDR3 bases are TGTGTCACAGGAAATCAGCCCCAGCATTTT. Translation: CVTGNQPQHF.